Listed below are T cell receptor beta chains from one sample, sequenced in a study of read filtering for tumor transcriptome and immune sequencing. TCRdb reprocessed the reads with MiXCR, giving one entry per CDR3 protein. The sample consists of roughly 38,000 distinct CDR3 sequences, around an eighth of them appearing once. Source material: a population of CD138-negative cells sorted from bone marrow. The receptors here all came from a donor aged 40 or over with multiple myeloma. The CDR3 runs from the conserved cysteine through the conserved F or W. D genes are given only for firm matches. Not all rows give a size; the values are once, few, many and, for expanded clones, a class.

abundance	d_gene	v_gene	j_gene	CDR3nt	CDR3aa
-	TRBD1	TRBV7-9	TRBJ2-6	TGTGCCAGCAGCTTAACAGGGGCTGGGGCCAACGTCCTGACTTTC	CASSLTGAGANVLTF
-	TRBD2	TRBV20-1	TRBJ2-3	TGCAGTGCTAGAGATGCTAGCGGGGGCACAGATACGCAGTATTTT	CSARDASGGTDTQYF
many	TRBD2	TRBV20-1	TRBJ2-5	TGCAGTGCTAGAGATAGGCTCGCGGGAGGAAGAGAGACCCAGTACTTC	CSARDRLAGGRETQYF
many	-	TRBV2	TRBJ1-1	TGTGCCAGCAGTGAAGCGCGGGCAGGGCTTGAAGCTTTCTTT	CASSEARAGLEAFF
many	-	TRBV29-1	TRBJ2-5	TGCAGCGTGGAGAAGTTTCAAGAGACCCAGTACTTC	CSVEKFQETQYF
many	-	TRBV20-1	TRBJ2-2	TGCAGTGCTAGAGATTGGGACGGTGGGACCGGGGAGCTGTTTTTT	CSARDWDGGTGELFF
many	-	TRBV5-6	TRBJ2-1	TGTGCCAGCAGTGCGCTGAGTGAGCAGTTCTTC	CASSALSEQFF
many	TRBD1	TRBV29-1	TRBJ2-4	TGCAGCGTTGGGACAGGGACGATAGACATTCAGTACTTC	CSVGTGTIDIQYF
many	TRBD2	TRBV6-2/TRBV6-3	TRBJ2-7	TGTGCCAGCAGGGGAGGGTTCGGCTTCGAGCAGTACTTC	CASRGGFGFEQYF
many	TRBD2	TRBV5-4	TRBJ2-5	TGTGCCAGCAGCTTGGAGAGATCAGCGGGGCTCACAGAGACCCAGTACTTC	CASSLERSAGLTETQYF
medium-sized	TRBD1	TRBV7-2	TRBJ2-1	TGTGCCAGCAGCCCCGGGACAGGAAACCCCAGACGCGATGAGCAGTTCTTC	CASSPGTGNPRRDEQFF
many	-	TRBV5-1	TRBJ1-1	TGCGCCAGCAGCTTGGCTCACGGGGGGCATACTGAAGCTTTCTTT	CASSLAHGGHTEAFF
many	TRBD1	TRBV6-6	TRBJ2-6	TGTGCCAGCAGAGCTACAGGGGGAAGCTCTGGGGCCAACGTCCTGACTTTC	CASRATGGSSGANVLTF
many	-	TRBV20-1	TRBJ1-1	TGCAGTGCTAGACCGCAGGGACTGGCTGAAGCTTTCTTT	CSARPQGLAEAFF
many	-	TRBV29-1	TRBJ2-7	TGCAGCGTTGAGGAAGGTCTAGCGAGCTACGAGCAGTACTTC	CSVEEGLASYEQYF
-	-	TRBV28	TRBJ2-3	TGTGACAGCAGTTTAGAGGGGGTGTGCACAGATACGCAGTATTTT	CDSSLEGVCTDTQYF
many	TRBD1	TRBV20-1	TRBJ1-5	TGCAGTGCACAGGGGAACAATCAGCCCCAGCATTTT	CSAQGNNQPQHF
few	TRBD2	TRBV5-1	TRBJ2-5	TGCGCCAGCAGCACGGGACTAGCGGCACAAGAGACCCAGTACTTC	CASSTGLAAQETQYF
many	-	TRBV6-5	TRBJ1-2	TGTGCCAGCAGTTACTTACAGAACTATGGCTACACCTTC	CASSYLQNYGYTF
many	TRBD2	TRBV5-1	TRBJ2-3	TGCGCCAGCAGCCGTAGCGGGGGAACTGGCACAGATACGCAGTATTTT	CASSRSGGTGTDTQYF
many	TRBD2	TRBV7-2	TRBJ2-7	TGTGCCAGCAGCTTGTGGGCGGGAGGCGTTTCAGAGCAGTACTTC	CASSLWAGGVSEQYF
-	-	TRBV7-6	TRBJ1-1	TGTGCCAGCAGCTCCCGAGTGACCACCGAAGCTTTCTTT	CASSSRVTTEAFF
-	-	TRBV6-5	TRBJ1-2	TGTGCCAGCAGTTACTCCCGAACGGGCAACGCTGGCTACACCTTC	CASSYSRTGNAGYTF
many	TRBD2	TRBV11-2	TRBJ2-3	TGTGCCAGCAGCTTACAGCTAGCGGGGGGCACAGATACGCAGTATTTT	CASSLQLAGGTDTQYF
-	TRBD2	TRBV12-3/TRBV12-4	TRBJ2-2	TGTGCCAGCAGTGGGGTAGGTCGGGAGGAGCTGCTTTTT	CASSGVGREELLF
many	TRBD1	TRBV23-1	TRBJ2-7	TGCGCCAGCAGTCTAGGCCGGGACAGGGACCACGAGCAGTACTTC	CASSLGRDRDHEQYF
-	TRBD2	TRBV9	TRBJ2-1	TGTGCCAGCAGCGGCCTCGAAGCGGGAGTGGTCGGAAAGTTCTTC	CASSGLEAGVVGKFF
few	-	TRBV11-2	TRBJ1-1	TGTGCCAGCAGCTTAGAAGGTTGGGGCGAGAACACTGAAGCTTTCTTT	CASSLEGWGENTEAFF
many	-	TRBV28	TRBJ1-2	TGTGCCAGCAGCCGAACTCAGAATATAGGCTACACCTTC	CASSRTQNIGYTF
-	-	TRBV7-3	TRBJ1-1	TGTGCCAGCAGTCTTCGCGGGACTGAAGCTCTCTTT	CASSLRGTEALF
-	TRBD2	TRBV29-1	TRBJ2-3	TGCAGCGCAAGCGGGAGTGGTACAGATACGCAGTATTTT	CSASGSGTDTQYF
-	-	TRBV5-1	TRBJ2-1	TGCGCCAGTAGCTTACCGGGACTCAATGAGCAGTTCTTC	CASSLPGLNEQFF
many	TRBD2	TRBV12-3/TRBV12-4	TRBJ2-1	TGTGCCAGCAGGACTAGCGGGAGTGCGAATGAGCAGTTCTTC	CASRTSGSANEQFF
many	TRBD2	TRBV11-3	TRBJ2-1	TGTGCCAGCAGCCCAAGCGGCGGGAGGGCCGTTGAGCAGTTCTTC	CASSPSGGRAVEQFF
-	-	TRBV12-3/TRBV12-4	TRBJ2-1	TGTGCCAGCAACCGGGGCGGGATACTTTACAATGAGCAGTTCTTT	CASNRGGILYNEQFF
many	-	TRBV5-4	TRBJ2-1	TGTGCCAGCAGCCCGACTGGGGATTCCTACAATGAGCAGTTCTTC	CASSPTGDSYNEQFF
many	TRBD2	TRBV7-9	TRBJ2-7	TGTGCCAGCAGCCAGGGTCCGGCGGGAGTGTCCTACGAGCAGTACTTC	CASSQGPAGVSYEQYF
-	-	TRBV11-2	TRBJ2-7	TGTGCCAGCAGCTTTGGGTCCTACGAGCAGTACTTC	CASSFGSYEQYF
many	-	TRBV24-1	TRBJ2-1	TGTGCCACCGGGACTTACAATGAGCAGTTCTTC	CATGTYNEQFF
many	TRBD2	TRBV10-3	TRBJ2-3	TGTGCCATGAAAGCCGGGACTAGCGGGAGGGCAGATACGCAGTATTTT	CAMKAGTSGRADTQYF
many	-	TRBV20-1	TRBJ1-6	TGCAGTGCTAGAGATGGAAACCGCCACTATAATTCACCCCTCCACTTT	CSARDGNRHYNSPLHF
few	TRBD1	TRBV14	TRBJ1-1	TGTGCCAGCAGCCGATCGACAGGGCTGGGGAACACTGAAGCTTTCTTT	CASSRSTGLGNTEAFF
many	TRBD2	TRBV28	TRBJ2-1	TGTGCCAGCAGTCCCCCCGGGACTAGCGGGAGCAATGAGCAGTTCTTC	CASSPPGTSGSNEQFF
many	-	TRBV25-1	TRBJ1-5	TGTGCCAGCAGTTCAGGGAGGAGCCAGCCCCAGCATTTT	CASSSGRSQPQHF
many	-	TRBV7-2	TRBJ1-1	TGTGCCAGCAGCCTCAGGCAGAACACTGAAGCTTTCTTT	CASSLRQNTEAFF
few	TRBD1	TRBV19	TRBJ1-1	TGTGCCAGTAGTTCGGGGACAGAAGTGAACACTGAAGCTTTCTTT	CASSSGTEVNTEAFF
many	-	TRBV7-2	TRBJ2-1	TGTGCCAGCAGCTTAGGGGAGACTAGGAATCCCTACAATGAGCAGTTCTTC	CASSLGETRNPYNEQFF
many	TRBD1	TRBV20-1	TRBJ1-5	TGCAGTGCCTACATACAGGGGGCGACTAGCAATCAGCCCCAGCATTTT	CSAYIQGATSNQPQHF